This T cell receptor beta chain was observed in a study of blood T cell repertoires in COVID-19. Background on the study: Samples representing acute and convalescent COVID-19 were sourced from the United States, Italy and Spain. Sources were T cells, B-cell-depleted T cells, or PBMCs; the material itself was cDNA or gDNA.

As processed by the authors: Researchers report that nucleated cell counts were estimated from reference gene primer amplification. Repertoires were generated with immunoSEQ multiplex PCR, while TCRdb's copy carries only in-frame clones and drops some. V and J calls and clone size are as listed in that table; D and trimming were resolved from the DNA. The sample holds around 97,000 clones, about 80% seen once. Trimming pared 4 bases from V and 4 bases from J, leaving 11 bases between. Per germline, CDR1 LNHDA and CDR2 SQIVND (reference sequence). The CDR3 sequence is 14 residues long. This clonotype was obtained from a man in his 70s with acute or convalescent COVID-19. The sample comprised peripheral blood. The chain combines TRBV19 with TRBJ1-5; no reliable D call. The CDR3 loop reads CASSTRTHNQPQHF. The CDR3 DNA reads as TGTGCCAGTAGTACCCGCACACATAATCAGCCCCAGCATTTT.